The clone carrying this T cell receptor (beta chain) was seen more than once but under ten times. Its cognate antigen is unknown. UMIs and sample barcodes were carried by the TCR alpha and TCR beta cDNA libraries that 5'RACE produced using constant-segment primers. TCRdb reanalysed the 5' RACE reads using MiXCR and keeps one entry per CDR3 protein. Of some 150,000 distinct CDR3 sequences listed, 6% were seen once; the top ten hold around 2%. Germline V gene lookup returns CDR1 SGHVS and CDR2 FNYEAQ. The CDR3 is 16 amino acids. Trimming stripped 2 bases from V and 9 bases from J, with 20 bases between. The data derive from a study of T-cell memory formation after mild COVID-19. Study at large: There were largely donor-specific TCR clusters. Study-wide points: The authors did not confirm SARS-CoV-2 specificity of second-wave clones peaking day 37. The CD4+ clones that contracted clustered mainly within CM and EM, and the CD8+ clones concentrated in EMRA.

The chain joins TRBV7-6 to TRBJ2-1; the D gene is possibly TRBD2 (7 bases). Sequenced input: PBMCs or a T cell subset sorted from them (not recorded which). The sequence was collected from an adult woman who had mild COVID-19 (a few samples of this study predate the infection). Cell type and time point are not known. The CDR3 DNA is TGTGCCAGCAGCTTAAACTTGGGGGGGGCCAGGATTGAGCAGTTCTTC. Protein: CASSLNLGGARIEQFF.